The subject of this entry is one T cell receptor beta chain. Its antigen is unidentified. This sample is drawn from a study of blood T cells in healthy people across ages. The use of a sample-barcoded 5' primer and a J-beta primer mix characterized a second PCR of roughly 7 to 11 cycles. A 12-random-nucleotide template-switch adaptor tagged each cDNA molecule. TCRdb ran MiXCR on the 5' RACE reads and lists one entry per CDR3 protein. The sample comprises over 600,000 distinct CDR3 sequences, roughly three fifths of which are singletons, and about a quarter rests with the top ten. Points from the study as a whole: Not knowing donor CMV status may have confounded expanded clonotype changes. A roughly linear age-dependent decrease characterized TCR beta diversity per million T cells. Naive T cell percentage showed a strong correlation with TCR beta diversity.

This TCR came from a middle-aged man in good health. The sequenced sample was blood.

This chain's CDR3 is CASTRDVITGELFF. CDR3 DNA sequence: TGTGCCAGCACCCGGGACGTAATAACCGGGGAGCTGTTTTTT. V is TRBV12-3 or TRBV12-4 and J is TRBJ2-2; D possibly matches TRBD1 or TRBD2 (5 bases each). Trimming left V 7 bases short and J 5 bases short, with 14 bases between. The CDR3 extends over 14 amino acids.